The 20 T cell receptor beta chains listed next were all sequenced from one sample in a study of PD-L1 blockade in urothelial cancer. Time point in this sample: peripheral blood 6 weeks after treatment start. TCRdb's table, derived via immunoSEQ multiplex PCR, lists solely in-frame clones and lacks some. The sample yields roughly 110,000 clones, 75% to 95% seen once. Material: PBMCs, obtained around atezolizumab (anti-PD-L1) treatment. The receptors stem from a man in his sixties with urothelial cancer.

The rearrangement joins TRBV7-2 to TRBJ2-2, with D uncertain. The CDR3 is made up of 16 amino acids. Germline CDR1 reads SGHTA; CDR2 reads FQGNSA. V was trimmed by 3 bases and J by 0 bases, leaving 11 bases between them. The DNA for the CDR3 is TGTGCCAGCAGCTTCGTATCGGTGTCGAACACCGGGGAGCTGTTTTTT. Its protein product is CASSFVSVSNTGELFF. Based on the CDR3 plus reference TRBV7-2 and TRBJ2-2, the full variable domain is GAGVSQSPSNKVTEKGKDVELRCDPISGHTALYWYRQSLGQGLEFLIYFQGNSAPDKSGLPSDRFSAERTGGSVSTLTIQRTQQEDSAVYLCASSFVSVSNTGELFFGEGSRLTVL.

J is TRBJ1-2 and V is TRBV7-9, with D perhaps matching TRBD1 (5 bases). This CDR3 has 13 residues. V dropped 5 bases and J dropped 3 bases, with 10 bases sitting between them. Germline-derived CDR1 and CDR2 are SEHNR and FQNEAQ (reference sequence). In DNA form, the CDR3 reads TGTGCCAGCAGCCCGGGAGGGGACTATGGCTACACCTTC. Encoded protein: CASSPGGDYGYTF.

This clone showed up just once. This chain uses TRBV10-3 with TRBJ2-5, with 7 nucleotides matching TRBD2. The CDR3 runs 15 residues. Germline V gene lookup returns CDR1 ENHRY and CDR2 SYGVKD. The V and J ends lost 0 bases and 1 base, in that order; junction bases with no gene match: 2. This chain's CDR3 is CAISESGTIQETQYF. The CDR3 nucleotides are TGTGCCATCAGTGAGTCTGGGACTATCCAAGAGACCCAGTACTTC.

The chain combines TRBV7-2 with TRBJ1-1; TRBD1 might be the D (6 bases). Germline values: CDR1 SGHTA, CDR2 FQGNSA. The CDR3 totals 14 residues. V was shortened by 1 base and J by 5 bases, with 11 bases between the two germline ends. The chain's CDR3 is CASSLDTGRTEAFF. For the CDR3, the DNA is TGTGCCAGCAGCTTAGATACAGGGAGAACTGAAGCTTTCTTT.

The rearrangement joins TRBV5-1 to TRBJ1-2, with D possibly TRBD1 on 6 matching bases. The V and J ends lost 2 bases and 4 bases respectively, with 12 bases between them. Germline V lookup: CDR1 SGHRS, CDR2 YFSETQ. The CDR3 spans 14 residues. The CDR3: CASSFDRTSYGYTF. DNA for the CDR3: TGCGCCAGCAGCTTTGACAGGACCAGCTATGGCTACACCTTC. Using reference TRBV5-1 and TRBJ1-2 for the parts outside the CDR3, the full variable domain is KAGVTQTPRYLIKTRGQQVTLSCSPISGHRSVSWYQQTPGQGLQFLFEYFSETQRNKGNFPGRFSGRQFSNSRSEMNVSTLELGDSALYLCASSFDRTSYGYTFGSGTRLTVV.

This chain uses TRBV4-2 with TRBJ2-4; 9 nucleotides match TRBD1. The CDR3 loop spans 14 amino acids. V shed 0 bases and J 14 bases; nucleotides not matched to a gene: 8. From germline, CDR1 is LGHNA and CDR2 YNFKEQ. As DNA, the CDR3 is TGTGCCAGCAGCCAAGATTTCCGGGACAGGGAAAAGTACTTC. Amino acids: CASSQDFRDREKYF.

This chain uses TRBV9 with TRBJ2-2; TRBD1 might be the D (6 bases). Trimming shortened V by 0 bases and J by 2 bases, and 11 bases separated the two germline ends. Germline V gene data show CDR1 as SGDLS and CDR2 as YYNGEE. The CDR3 runs 16 residues. The CDR3 bases are TGTGCCAGCAGCGTAGCGGTGGGGACAAACACCGGGGAGCTGTTTTTT. As protein: CASSVAVGTNTGELFF.

The chain employs TRBV4-2 and TRBJ1-6; D gene unclear. The CDR3 has 13 residues. V lost 0 bases to trimming and J lost 8 bases, with 5 bases between them. The germline V gene has CDR1 LGHNA and CDR2 YNFKEQ. CDR3 DNA sequence: TGTGCCAGCAGCCAAGACGGGGATTCACCCCTCCACTTT. Protein product: CASSQDGDSPLHF.

The chain couples TRBV29-1 to TRBJ2-7; 8 bases match TRBD1. CDR3 size: 14 residues. V shed 6 bases, J shed 5 bases, and the junction held 12 bases outside the gene matches. Looked up from germline, CDR1 is SQVTM and CDR2 is ANQGSEA. The CDR3 DNA sequence: TGCAGCGTACCCAGGACAGGGACGTCGGACGAGCAGTACTTC. Protein: CSVPRTGTSDEQYF.

V is TRBV5-4 and J is TRBJ2-1; 10 bases match TRBD1. Germline trimming cut 3 bases from V and 4 bases from J; bases unmatched to any gene: 4. CDR3 length: 15 residues. Germline CDR1 reads SGHNT; CDR2 reads YYREEE (reference sequence). This CDR3 is CASSSGTGVYNEQFF. The CDR3 DNA follows: TGTGCCAGCAGCTCCGGGACAGGGGTTTACAATGAGCAGTTCTTC.

This chain connects TRBV20-1 to TRBJ1-2; a possible D gene is TRBD1 (5 bases). Germline values: CDR1 DFQATT, CDR2 SNEGSKA (reference sequence). Deletions cut 5 bases from V and 8 bases from J, with 12 bases between. The CDR3 is 11 amino acids. CDR3 in amino acids: CSASSGFGYTF. CDR3 DNA: TGCAGTGCTTCGTCAGGGTTCGGCTACACCTTC.

This clone was detected once. This chain uses TRBV28 with TRBJ2-7, with D unclear. The CDR3 sequence is 13 residues long. Germline V gives CDR1 MDHEN, CDR2 SYDVKM. Trimming removed 2 bases from V and 7 bases from J, with 12 bases in between. In DNA form, the CDR3 reads TGTGCCAGCAGTTTAGGTCCCCTATTAGAGCAGTACTTC. Translated: CASSLGPLLEQYF.

This clone was counted between two and nine times. The chain joins TRBV14 to TRBJ1-6; 8 positions match TRBD1. The CDR3 spans 15 residues. The ends lost 0 bases at V and 9 bases at J; junction bases unmatched: 4. Germline V lookup: CDR1 SGHDN, CDR2 FVKESK. The CDR3 protein is CASSQDMTGASPLHF. The CDR3 DNA reads TGTGCCAGCAGCCAAGACATGACAGGGGCTTCACCCCTCCACTTT.

This rearrangement joins TRBV5-1 to TRBJ2-2, with D perhaps matching TRBD2 (5 bases). Germline assignment: CDR1 SGHRS and CDR2 YFSETQ. The CDR3 length is 15 residues. The ends were cut back, 5 bases at V and 4 bases at J, with 15 bases in the middle. CDR3 amino acids: CASRRELGGTGELFF. For the CDR3, the DNA is TGCGCCAGCAGGAGGGAGCTAGGTGGCACCGGGGAGCTGTTTTTT. The variable domain in full, completed from reference TRBV5-1 and TRBJ2-2, reads KAGVTQTPRYLIKTRGQQVTLSCSPISGHRSVSWYQQTPGQGLQFLFEYFSETQRNKGNFPGRFSGRQFSNSRSEMNVSTLELGDSALYLCASRRELGGTGELFFGEGSRLTVL.

The V gene is TRBV11-2, the J gene TRBJ2-5; D remains ambiguous. The CDR3 has 15 amino acids. V lost 4 bases, J lost 1 base, and 13 bases lay in between. Germline V gene lookup returns CDR1 SGHAT and CDR2 FQNNGV. The CDR3 is CASSSFWSRQETQYF. CDR3 DNA: TGTGCCAGCAGCTCTTTTTGGAGTCGCCAAGAGACCCAGTACTTC.

As DNA, the CDR3 is TGCGCCAGCAGCCGGAGATTAGCGGGGGGGCCACATACGCAGTATTTT. Translation: CASSRRLAGGPHTQYF. V gene TRBV4-3 combines with J gene TRBJ2-3; TRBD2 matches 11 bases. CDR1 LGHNA and CDR2 YSLEER come from the germline V gene. V lost 4 bases to trimming and J lost 7 bases; unmatched junction nucleotides: 10. The CDR3 contains 16 residues.

This clone has just one count. The chain carries TRBV9 and TRBJ2-7; TRBD2 might be the D (6 bases). The CDR3 spans 15 residues. V lost 4 bases, J lost 4 bases, and 18 bases lay in between. Germline values: CDR1 SGDLS, CDR2 YYNGEE. This chain's CDR3 is CASSSRPWAGYEQYF. CDR3 sequence (DNA): TGTGCCAGCAGCTCCCGACCTTGGGCGGGATACGAGCAGTACTTC.

The chain couples TRBV18 to TRBJ2-1, with 11 bases that match TRBD2. Germline V gene sequence: CDR1 KGHSH, CDR2 LQKENI. V gave up 0 bases and J gave up 9 bases; unmatched junction bases: 10. The CDR3 is 17 residues long. DNA for the CDR3: TGTGCCAGCTCACCACCTCGGCTAGCGGGAGGTCGCGGTGAGCAGTTCTTC. The encoded protein is CASSPPRLAGGRGEQFF. Together with reference TRBV18 and TRBJ2-1, the CDR3 gives the full variable domain: NAGVMQNPRHLVRRRGQEARLRCSPMKGHSHVYWYRQLPEEGLKFMVYLQKENIIDESGMPKERFSAEFPKEGPSILRIQQVVRGDSAAYFCASSPPRLAGGRGEQFFGPGTRLTVL.

The V call is TRBV28, the J call TRBJ1-1; D is uncertain. Between the trimmed V and J ends, which lost 2 bases and 4 bases, there was a span of 11 bases. Germline V gene data show CDR1 as MDHEN and CDR2 as SYDVKM. The CDR3 has 14 amino acids. CDR3 bases: TGTGCCAGCAGTTTAGGGTTCCCAGGCACTGAAGCTTTCTTT. Its translation: CASSLGFPGTEAFF.

The chain combines TRBV6-5 with TRBJ2-7; D gene unclear. The germline V gene encodes CDR1 MNHEY and CDR2 SVGAGI. This CDR3 contains 14 residues. V was trimmed by 5 bases and J by 2 bases, leaving 13 bases between them. The CDR3 DNA sequence: TGTGCCAGCAGTCAGTCCGTGAAAACCTACGAGCAGTACTTC. Its translation: CASSQSVKTYEQYF.